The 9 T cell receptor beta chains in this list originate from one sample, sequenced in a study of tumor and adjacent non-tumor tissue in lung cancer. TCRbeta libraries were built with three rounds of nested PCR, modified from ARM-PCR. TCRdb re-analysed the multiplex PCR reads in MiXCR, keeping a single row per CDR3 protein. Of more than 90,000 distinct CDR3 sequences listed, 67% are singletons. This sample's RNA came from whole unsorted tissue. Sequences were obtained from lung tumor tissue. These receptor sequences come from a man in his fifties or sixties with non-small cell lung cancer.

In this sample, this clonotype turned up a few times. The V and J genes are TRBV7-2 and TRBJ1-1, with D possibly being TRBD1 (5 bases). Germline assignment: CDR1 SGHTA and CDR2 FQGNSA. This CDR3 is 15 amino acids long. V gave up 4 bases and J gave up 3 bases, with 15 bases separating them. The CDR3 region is CASSSRLGTDTEAFF. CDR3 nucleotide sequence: TGTGCCAGCAGCTCCCGGTTAGGGACGGACACTGAAGCTTTCTTT. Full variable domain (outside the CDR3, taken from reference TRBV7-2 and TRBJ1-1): GAGVSQSPSNKVTEKGKDVELRCDPISGHTALYWYRQSLGQGLEFLIYFQGNSAPDKSGLPSDRFSAERTGGSVSTLTIQRTQQEDSAVYLCASSSRLGTDTEAFFGQGTRLTVV.

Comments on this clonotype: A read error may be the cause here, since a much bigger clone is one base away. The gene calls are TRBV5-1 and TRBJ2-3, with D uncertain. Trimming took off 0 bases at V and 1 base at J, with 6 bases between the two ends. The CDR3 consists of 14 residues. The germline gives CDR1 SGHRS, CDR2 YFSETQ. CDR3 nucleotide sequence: TGCGCCAGCAGCTTGGGGGGTGGCACAGATACGCAGTATTTT. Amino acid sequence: CASSLGGGTDTQYF.

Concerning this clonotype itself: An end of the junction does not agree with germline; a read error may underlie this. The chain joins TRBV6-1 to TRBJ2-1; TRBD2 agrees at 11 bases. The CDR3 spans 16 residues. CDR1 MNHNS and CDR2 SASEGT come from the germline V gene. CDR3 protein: CASNRPLAGGFNELFF. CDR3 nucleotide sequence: TGTGCCAGCAACCGACCCCTAGCGGGGGGCTTCAATGAGCTGTTCTTC.

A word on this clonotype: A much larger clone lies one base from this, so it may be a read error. CDR3 residues: CASNPTGGPDTEYF. The DNA for the CDR3 is TGTGCCAGCAACCCGACAGGGGGCCCAGATACGGAGTATTTT. The rearrangement joins TRBV7-9 to TRBJ2-3; 10 positions agree with TRBD1. Germline V gene lookup returns CDR1 SEHNR and CDR2 FQNEAQ (reference sequence). This CDR3 is 14 amino acids long.

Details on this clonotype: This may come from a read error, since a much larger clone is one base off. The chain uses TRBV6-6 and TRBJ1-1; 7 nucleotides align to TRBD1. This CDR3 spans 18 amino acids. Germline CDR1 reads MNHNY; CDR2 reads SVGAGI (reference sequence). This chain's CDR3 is CASSLWASGQLPNTDAFF. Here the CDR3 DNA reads TGTGCCAGCAGTCTATGGGCCTCGGGACAGCTCCCCAACACTGACGCTTTCTTT.

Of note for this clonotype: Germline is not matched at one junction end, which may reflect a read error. This chain's CDR3 is CPSRRGEDNEQFF. The CDR3 region has the DNA TGTCCCAGCAGGCGTGGGGAAGACAATGAGCAGTTCTTC. This sequence joins TRBV6-6 and TRBJ2-1; no firm D call. CDR1 is MNHNY, CDR2 SVGAGI, per germline (reference sequence). The CDR3 is 13 residues long.

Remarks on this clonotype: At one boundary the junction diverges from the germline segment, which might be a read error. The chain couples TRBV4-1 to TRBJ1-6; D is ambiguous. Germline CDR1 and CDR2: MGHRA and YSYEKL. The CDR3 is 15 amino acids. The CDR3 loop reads CASSQDMLVPSALHF. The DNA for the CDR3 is TGCGCCAGCAGTCAAGATATGTTGGTCCCTTCAGCCCTCCACTTT.

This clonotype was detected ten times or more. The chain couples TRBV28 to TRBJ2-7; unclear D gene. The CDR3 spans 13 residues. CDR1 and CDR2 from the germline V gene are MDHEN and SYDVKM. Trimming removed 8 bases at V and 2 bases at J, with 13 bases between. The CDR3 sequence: CASHPGPPYEQYF. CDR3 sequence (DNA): TGTGCCAGCCATCCGGGTCCCCCCTACGAGCAGTACTTC.

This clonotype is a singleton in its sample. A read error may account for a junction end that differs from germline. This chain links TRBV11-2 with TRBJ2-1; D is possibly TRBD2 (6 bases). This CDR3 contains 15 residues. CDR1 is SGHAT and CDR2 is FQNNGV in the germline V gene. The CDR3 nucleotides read TGTGCCAGGAGCCTGCGCCGGGGGATGAGGGATGAGCGGTTCTTC. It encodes CARSLRRGMRDERFF. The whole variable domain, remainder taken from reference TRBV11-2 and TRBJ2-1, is EAGVAQSPRYKIIEKRQSVAFWCNPISGHATLYWYQQILGQGPKLLIQFQNNGVVDDSQLPKDRFSAERLKGVDSTLKIQPAKLEDSAVYLCARSLRRGMRDERFFGPGTRLTVL.